Below, one TCR beta chain is given with its context. The repertoire was sequenced with immunoSEQ multiplex PCR; TCRdb's copy has only in-frame clones and lacks some. The sample holds about 45,000 clones, roughly 63% seen once. The sample belongs to a study of blood T cell repertoires in COVID-19. The CDR3 runs to 14 residues. The germline gives CDR1 SGHNT, CDR2 YYREEE (reference sequence). With 0 bases removed from V and 4 bases from J, the gap between germline ends came to 10 bases. This clonotype was obtained from a man at least 80 years old with acute or convalescent COVID-19. The sequencing sample was made of peripheral blood. The V and J genes are TRBV5-4 and TRBJ2-5; D is possibly TRBD2 (6 bases). CDR3 DNA: TGTGCCAGCAGCTTGGATTCGCGGGGAGAGACCCAGTACTTC. It is translated as CASSLDSRGETQYF.